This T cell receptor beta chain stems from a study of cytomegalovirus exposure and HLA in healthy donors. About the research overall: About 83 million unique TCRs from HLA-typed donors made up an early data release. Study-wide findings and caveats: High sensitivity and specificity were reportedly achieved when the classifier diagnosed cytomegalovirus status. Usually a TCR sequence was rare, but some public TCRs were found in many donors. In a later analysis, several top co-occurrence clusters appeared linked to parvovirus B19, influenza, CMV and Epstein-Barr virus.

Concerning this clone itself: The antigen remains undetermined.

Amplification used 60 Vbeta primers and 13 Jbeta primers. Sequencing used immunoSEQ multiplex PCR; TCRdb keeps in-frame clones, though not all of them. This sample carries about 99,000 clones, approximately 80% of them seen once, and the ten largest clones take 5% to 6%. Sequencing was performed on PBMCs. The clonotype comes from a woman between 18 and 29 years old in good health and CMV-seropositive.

CDR3 in amino acids: CASSQDRLAGLTGELFF. CDR3 nucleotides: TGTGCCAGCAGCCAAGACCGACTAGCGGGACTCACCGGGGAGCTGTTTTTT. The chain is built from TRBV4-2 and TRBJ2-2, with 11 bases aligning to TRBD2. Unmatched junction bases numbered 4, after V lost 0 bases and J lost 4 bases. Germline values: CDR1 LGHNA, CDR2 YNFKEQ. The CDR3 sequence is 17 residues long.